This T cell receptor beta chain is drawn from a study of blood T cells in healthy people across ages (dated by TCRdb to between 2014 and 2017). A note on the overall study: In model experiments, template switching captured roughly one uniquely barcoded TCR beta cDNA molecule for every two T cells. Donors of different ages were randomly distributed across sequencing lanes to avoid experimental bias. The study measured age-related changes in TCR beta repertoire diversity using deep sequencing normalized with unique cDNA molecular identifiers. Using the same blood draw, the study looked at two additional independent replicas of 1 million unique cDNA reads for two donors, one aged 18 to 30 and the other aged 80 or older. Four age groups were formed from the donors: young (average roughly 16 years), middle-aged (approximately 40), aged (under 70) and long-lived (around 82).

Receptor libraries were prepared by 5' RACE. The instrument given in TCRdb is Illumina HiSeq 2500. A second PCR of 7 to 11 cycles was run with a J-beta primer mix and a sample-barcoded 5' primer. A template-switch 5' adaptor carrying 12 random nucleotides introduced a unique molecular identifier onto each TCR beta cDNA molecule. Each sample yielded at least 2.5 million CDR3-containing paired-end reads. First-strand cDNA synthesis was performed from all RNA using the Mint cDNA synthesis kit, with priming by a TRBC-specific oligonucleotide. All cDNA was treated with uracil-DNA glycosylase and then went through a first 18-cycle PCR with the universal primers M1SS and BC2_uni_R. Regarding the original processing steps: For normalization, 1 million high-quality reads were randomly selected from each sample, with every read carrying a distinct molecular identifier. Instead of being binned into consensus sequences, reads with shared molecular identifiers were discarded. CDR3 identification, clonotype clustering and error correction used MiTCR with a Q25 quality threshold and the strictest error-elimination algorithm. A nonparametric unseen species model with Euler transformation was used to estimate lower-bound total TCR beta diversity. TCRdb reworked the public reads: Q25 trimming with fastp, MiXCR clone assembly, productive beta chains retained. Merged by CDR3 protein, the rows form single entries marked with the most common genes and DNA. These V and J calls are TCRdb output, not the study's own analysis. In all, the sample holds around 790,000 distinct CDR3 sequences, and 44% of those were seen once. The ten top clones hold around 18% of the sample.

At the junction V is shortened by 8 bases and J by 4 bases, with 6 bases in between. The CDR3 contains 11 residues, cysteine and phenylalanine counted. Of the read, only the CDR3 DNA is kept; its 33 bases are in frame from base 1. The donors were a few dozen Caucasian individuals from Russia, aged 6 to 90 years, who were systemically healthy. About 10 milliliters of peripheral blood were collected from each donor into EDTA-treated Vacutainer tubes. PBMCs were isolated by Ficoll-Paque density-gradient centrifugation, with at least 7 million obtained per sample. Total RNA was extracted from PBMCs with Trizol reagent, with at least 6 micrograms obtained per sample. For every donor, an aliquot of PBMCs went through flow cytometry to measure the percentages of naive CD45RAhigh/CD27high T cells. Results the study describes overall, beyond this receptor: Estimates of total diversity based on one million sequenced T cells were considered lower bounds and underestimates. As age increased, observed TCR beta diversity per million T cells dropped in a roughly linear way, and a significant reduction was already evident by age 40. Because the CMV infection status of the donors was unknown, age-related changes in expanded clonotypes may potentially have been confounded. Compared with the aged group, the long-lived group had more naive CD4+ T cells, fewer expanded clones and increased TCR diversity, a pattern suggesting age selection. There was a strong correlation between observed TCR beta diversity and the percentage of naive T cells measured by flow cytometry. Because profiling used bulk unsorted PBMCs, naive and antigen-experienced compartments could not be compared conclusively.

The table lists this clonotype with a few counts. Its specific antigen is unknown. Base qualities are not at hand, and no much larger clone is one base apart. This receptor was obtained from a man aged 55 to 70 in good health. The sequencing sample was made of blood. Recombination linked TRBV12-3 or TRBV12-4 to TRBJ2-1, with no D gene named confidently. The CDR3 loop reads CASGSYNEQFF. The sequenced DNA is TGTGCCAGCGGGTCGTACAATGAGCAGTTCTTC.